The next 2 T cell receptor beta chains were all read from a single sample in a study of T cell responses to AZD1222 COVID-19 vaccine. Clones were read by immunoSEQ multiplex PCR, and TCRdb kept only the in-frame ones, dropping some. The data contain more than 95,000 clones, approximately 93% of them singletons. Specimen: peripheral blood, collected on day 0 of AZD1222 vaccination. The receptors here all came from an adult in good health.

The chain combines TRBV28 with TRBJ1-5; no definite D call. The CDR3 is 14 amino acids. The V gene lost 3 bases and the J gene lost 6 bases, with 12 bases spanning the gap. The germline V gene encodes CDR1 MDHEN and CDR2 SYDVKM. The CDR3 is CASSFRAGSQPQHF. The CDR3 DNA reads TGTGCCAGCAGTTTCCGAGCGGGGTCTCAGCCCCAGCATTTT.

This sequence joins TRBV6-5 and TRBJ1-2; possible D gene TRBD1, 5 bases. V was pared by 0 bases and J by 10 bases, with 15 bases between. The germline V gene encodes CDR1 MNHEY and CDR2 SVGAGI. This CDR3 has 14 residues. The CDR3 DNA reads TGTGCCAGCAGTTACTCTCGGGGTCAGGGTTACTACACCTTC. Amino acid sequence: CASSYSRGQGYYTF.